This T cell receptor (beta chain) was observed in a study of blood T cell repertoires in COVID-19. Study in general: Samples taken during acute and convalescent COVID-19 were collected in the United States, Italy and Spain. Nucleic acid was either cDNA or gDNA, and it came from T cells, B-cell-depleted T cells, or PBMCs.

Original handling: Reference gene primer amplification in the assay estimated nucleated cell counts. Some clones are missing from TCRdb's copy, which holds only in-frame ones; the method was immunoSEQ multiplex PCR. V and J calls and clone size follow that table, whereas D and trimming were derived from the DNA. The sample shows about 190,000 clones, over 75% of them seen only once. The junction had 4 bases not matched to a gene; V was cut back by 5 bases and J by 5 bases. Germline V gene sequence: CDR1 SGHTA, CDR2 FQGTGA. CDR3 length equals 13 residues. The rearrangement joins TRBV7-3 to TRBJ1-1; the match to TRBD1 covers 8 bases. This receptor was identified in a woman older than 75 with active or convalescent COVID-19. Material for sequencing was peripheral blood. Here the CDR3 DNA reads TGTGCCAGCAGCGTAGACAGGGGAACTGAAGCTTTCTTT. This gives the protein CASSVDRGTEAFF. The full variable domain, rest sourced from reference TRBV7-3 and TRBJ1-1, is GAGVSQTPSNKVTEKGKYVELRCDPISGHTALYWYRQSLGQGPEFLIYFQGTGAADDSGLPNDRFFAVRPEGSVSTLKIQRTERGDSAVYLCASSVDRGTEAFFGQGTRLTVV.